Listed here are 13 T cell receptor beta chains from one sample, sequenced in a study of shared clonotypes between healthy human individuals. The naive CD8 population came from CD45RO-negative cells selected for CCR7, without terminally differentiated effector memory CD45RA+ cells. The assay was immunoSEQ multiplex PCR, and TCRdb's table has in-frame clones only and misses some. The profile shows under 1 million clones, around 92% of them singletons. The sample consisted of naive CD8+ T cells sorted from blood. The receptors were sampled from a man aged 25-40 years in good health.

The chain recombines TRBV15 with TRBJ2-3; D assignment may be TRBD1 or TRBD2 (6 bases each). The CDR3 runs to 16 residues. Trimming took off 4 bases at V and 6 bases at J, with 20 bases between the two ends. Germline CDR1 reads LNHNV; CDR2 reads YYDKDF (reference sequence). This CDR3 is CATSILRGGPGDTQYF. CDR3 DNA: TGTGCCACCAGCATCCTACGAGGGGGGCCCGGGGATACGCAGTATTTT.

The J gene is TRBJ2-1, the V gene TRBV19; D may be TRBD1 or TRBD2 (5 bases each). Per the germline V gene, CDR1 is LNHDA and CDR2 is SQIVND (reference sequence). The CDR3 is made up of 18 amino acids. Trimming took 4 bases from V and 0 from J, leaving 19 bases between them. The CDR3 region has the DNA TGTGCCAGTAGTAGCCGGGACCACCAAAGGAGCTCCTACAATGAGCAGTTCTTC. It translates to CASSSRDHQRSSYNEQFF.

The chain combines TRBV9 with TRBJ1-5, with D possibly TRBD1 on 6 matching bases. CDR1 is SGDLS and CDR2 is YYNGEE in the germline V gene. Trimming cost V 3 bases and J 3 bases, with 10 bases left between them. The CDR3 is 14 residues long. CDR3 coding DNA: TGTGCCAGCAGCGACGGGACAATCAATCAGCCCCAGCATTTT. Amino acid sequence: CASSDGTINQPQHF.

The chain has TRBV7-7 and TRBJ1-2, with 9 positions matching TRBD1. V was clipped by 5 bases and J by 1 base; unmatched bases: 8. The CDR3 is made up of 16 amino acids. Germline V CDR1 and CDR2: SSHAT, FNYEAQ (reference sequence). The CDR3 DNA reads as TGTGCCAGCAGCCAAGAATGGACAGGGGATAACTATGGCTACACCTTC. Its protein is CASSQEWTGDNYGYTF.

This sequence joins TRBV28 and TRBJ2-1; D unresolved. The CDR3 spans 14 residues. CDR1 is MDHEN, CDR2 SYDVKM, per germline. V gave up 2 bases and J gave up 0 bases, with 5 bases separating them. This CDR3 is CASSLPSSYNEQFF. In DNA form, the CDR3 reads TGTGCCAGCAGTTTACCCTCCTCCTACAATGAGCAGTTCTTC.

The CDR3 here is CAISRGLAGYTDTQYF. CDR3 sequence (DNA): TGTGCCATCAGCCGCGGGCTAGCGGGCTACACAGATACGCAGTATTTT. The chain joins TRBV10-3 to TRBJ2-3, with 8 positions matching TRBD2. The CDR3 loop spans 16 amino acids. CDR1 and CDR2 (germline): ENHRY, SYGVKD. V was clipped by 6 bases and J by 2 bases; unmatched bases: 10.

V and J are TRBV19 and TRBJ2-2; 7 bases fit TRBD2. The CDR3 length is 14 residues. V lost 3 bases, J lost 4 bases, and 2 bases stayed unmatched. Germline CDR1 and CDR2: LNHDA and SQIVND (reference sequence). CDR3 region: CASSMRGITGELFF. Here the CDR3 DNA reads TGTGCCAGTAGTATGCGGGGGATCACCGGGGAGCTGTTTTTT.

Note on this clone: The same CDR3 arises from other DNA sequences in this sample as well. The chain carries TRBV9 and TRBJ2-2; D is undetermined. This CDR3 region has 12 residues. Germline loops: CDR1 SGDLS, CDR2 YYNGEE. V lost 3 bases and J lost 2, with 2 bases in between. CDR3 DNA sequence: TGTGCCAGCAGCGAAAACACCGGGGAGCTGTTTTTT. It translates to CASSENTGELFF.

The J gene is TRBJ2-7, the V gene TRBV4-3; a possible D gene is TRBD1 (6 bases). V was clipped by 1 base and J by 4 bases, with 11 bases between them. The V gene's germline CDR1 is LGHNA and CDR2 YSLEER. This CDR3 spans 14 amino acids. CDR3 sequence: CASSQVDRRYEQYF. The CDR3 DNA follows: TGCGCCAGCAGCCAAGTTGACAGGAGGTACGAGCAGTACTTC.

Turning to this clone: In the same sample, other DNA sequences code for this CDR3. The chain joins TRBV27 to TRBJ2-1; 8 bases agree with TRBD1. The CDR3 runs to 15 residues. Per germline, CDR1 MNHEY and CDR2 SMNVEV (reference sequence). Trimming cost V 6 bases and J 0 bases; bases outside gene matches: 4. The CDR3 sequence is CASSSGTGSYNEQFF. The CDR3 DNA is TGTGCCAGCAGCTCCGGGACAGGCTCCTACAATGAGCAGTTCTTC.

The V call is TRBV5-8, the J call TRBJ2-7; TRBD2 aligns across 8 bases. V dropped 5 bases and J dropped 0; count of bases not matched to a gene: 10. CDR1 and CDR2 from the germline V gene are SGHTS and YDEGEE. CDR3 length equals 16 residues. The CDR3 here is CASSLTSDIYSYEQYF. The CDR3 DNA reads as TGTGCCAGCAGTTTGACTAGCGACATCTACTCCTACGAGCAGTACTTC.

The gene calls are TRBV7-3 and TRBJ2-1, with TRBD2 matching over 11 bases. The V gene's germline CDR1 is SGHTA and CDR2 FQGTGA. J was trimmed by 5 bases and V by 0 bases; bases with no gene match: 0. CDR3 length equals 15 residues. In DNA form, the CDR3 reads TGTGCCAGCAGCTTAACGGGACTAGCGGACAATGAGCAGTTCTTC. This codes for CASSLTGLADNEQFF.

This clone has only a few counts. The genes are TRBV18 and TRBJ2-5; 11 bases are shared with TRBD2. This CDR3 has 16 amino acids. The germline gives CDR1 KGHSH, CDR2 LQKENI. Unmatched junction bases numbered 6, after V lost 3 bases and J lost 3 bases. The CDR3 DNA reads as TGTGCCAGCTCACCCAGTAGCGGGAGGGCCGAAGAGACCCAGTACTTC. Encoded protein: CASSPSSGRAEETQYF.